The clone carrying this T cell receptor (beta chain) was seen a few times. This specimen comes from a study of OX40 agonist ivuxolimab in advanced cancers. About the study: Partial responses were recorded for three patients, including one with hepatocellular carcinoma and two with cutaneous melanoma.

The table came from immunoSEQ multiplex PCR; TCRdb's copy has only in-frame clones and leaves some out. Of about 70,000 clones listed, about 89% were seen once; the top ten hold 2% to 2.5%. The origin of this receptor is an adult with an advanced solid tumor such as melanoma, head and neck, liver or kidney cancer. The sample consisted of CD4+ or CD8+ T cells sorted from blood, taken in a trial of the OX40 agonist ivuxolimab.

The CDR3 sequence: CASSQDKGLANEKLFF. The CDR3 nucleotides read TGTGCCAGCAGCCAAGATAAGGGGCTTGCTAATGAAAAACTGTTTTTT. The chain joins TRBV4-2 to TRBJ1-4; TRBD1 might be the D (5 bases). The germline V and J ends were trimmed by 0 bases and 3 bases, with 11 bases remaining between them. Germline lookup yields CDR1 LGHNA and CDR2 YNFKEQ. This CDR3 has 16 amino acids.